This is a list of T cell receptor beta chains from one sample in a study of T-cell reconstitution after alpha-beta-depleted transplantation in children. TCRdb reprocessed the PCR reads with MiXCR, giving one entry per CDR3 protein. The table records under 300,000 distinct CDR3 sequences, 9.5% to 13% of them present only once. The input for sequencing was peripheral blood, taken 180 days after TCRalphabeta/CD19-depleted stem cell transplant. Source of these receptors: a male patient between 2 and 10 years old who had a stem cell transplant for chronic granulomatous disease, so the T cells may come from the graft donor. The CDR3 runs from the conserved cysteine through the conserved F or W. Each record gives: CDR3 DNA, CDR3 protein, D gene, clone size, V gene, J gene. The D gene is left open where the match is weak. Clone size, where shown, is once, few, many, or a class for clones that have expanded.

TGCAGTGCTAGATTGGGTTGGGGGCCGGTCTACGAGCAGTACTTC	CSARLGWGPVYEQYF	.	many	TRBV20-1	TRBJ2-7
TGTGCCTGGAGTGTAAACCTCCCGTCTTCACCCCTCCACTTT	CAWSVNLPSSPLHF	.	many	TRBV30	TRBJ1-6
TGTGCCTGGAGTGTACTAGCGGGAGTTTCAGAGACCCAGTACTTC	CAWSVLAGVSETQYF	TRBD2	many	TRBV30	TRBJ2-5
TGTGCCGGACACCGAGGCTATGGCTACACCTTC	CAGHRGYGYTF	.	many	TRBV12-3/TRBV12-4	TRBJ1-2
TGCAGTGCTCCCGCGTCAGGCCGGGACTACAATGAGCAGTTCTTC	CSAPASGRDYNEQFF	.	many	TRBV20-1	TRBJ2-1
TGCAGCGTGGCACAGGGGGCGGGTGAGACCCAGTACTTC	CSVAQGAGETQYF	TRBD1	few	TRBV29-1	TRBJ2-5
TGTGCCGCAGGAACCTACAATGAGCAGTTCTTC	CAAGTYNEQFF	.	many	TRBV2	TRBJ2-1
TGTGCCAGCAGCTTAGCTGGGACTGCGGGCGGGGAGCTGTTTTTT	CASSLAGTAGGELFF	.	many	TRBV7-3	TRBJ2-2
TGTGCCAGCAGTACCACTGAGGCAGCCAAAGCCGGGACTAGCGGCTCATACGCCTACAATGAGCAGTTCTTC	CASSTTEAAKAGTSGSYAYNEQFF	TRBD2	few	TRBV6-4	TRBJ2-1
TGCAGTGCTAGAGATTTACAGGGCGAGGAGCTGTTTTTT	CSARDLQGEELFF	.	large	TRBV20-1	TRBJ2-2
TGTGCCAGCAGCTTAGTGGTTGGGCGACCCTTAGGAGGGGAGCAGTTCTTC	CASSLVVGRPLGGEQFF	.	many	TRBV7-2	TRBJ2-1
TGTGCCAGCAGCATGGGGGACTCTAGGGCCAACGTCCTGACTTTC	CASSMGDSRANVLTF	.	many	TRBV28	TRBJ2-6
TGCGCCAGCATCCCGGACAGGGAGTACGAGCAGTACTTC	CASIPDREYEQYF	TRBD1	many	TRBV4-3	TRBJ2-7
TGTGCCAGCAGCGTGGACAGGAGCTCCTACAATGAGCAGTTCTTC	CASSVDRSSYNEQFF	TRBD1	many	TRBV7-3	TRBJ2-1
TGTGCCAGCAGTTTGGGGCATACGCAGTATTTT	CASSLGHTQYF	.	many	TRBV12-3/TRBV12-4	TRBJ2-3
TGCAGTGCTAGAGTCCCTCGGGACGGATGGGGTGTGACCTATAATTCACCCCTCCACTTT	CSARVPRDGWGVTYNSPLHF	.	many	TRBV20-1	TRBJ1-6
TGCAGTGCTAGAGATCCAGGGCAGAGTTTCTCACCCCTCCACTTT	CSARDPGQSFSPLHF	.	many	TRBV20-1	TRBJ1-6
TGCAGTGCTAGAGCTCTTGGGGGGTCACATCAGCCCCAGCATTTT	CSARALGGSHQPQHF	.	few	TRBV20-1	TRBJ1-5
TGTGCCAGTAGTATCGAGACACCGAACACTGAAGCTTTCTTT	CASSIETPNTEAFF	.	.	TRBV19	TRBJ1-1
TGTGCCACCAGCAGAGAAGGCGGACCAGCCAAAAACATTCAGTACTTC	CATSREGGPAKNIQYF	.	many	TRBV15	TRBJ2-4
TGTGCCAGCAGTCCAGGACCGTCGGAACTCCACTTC	CASSPGPSELHF	.	many	TRBV9	TRBJ2-7
TGTGCCAGCCGGGACAGGGACTACGAGCAGTACTTC	CASRDRDYEQYF	TRBD1	many	TRBV12-3/TRBV12-4	TRBJ2-7
TGTGCCATCAGTGATGGGACTAGCGGGAGGGAACGAACAGATACGCAGTATTTT	CAISDGTSGRERTDTQYF	TRBD2	many	TRBV10-3	TRBJ2-3
TGTGCCAGCAGTTTCCCGGCTGACGGGGGCGAGGAGCAGTACTTC	CASSFPADGGEEQYF	.	many	TRBV27	TRBJ2-7
TGTGCCAGCAGTGCAGGGACTAGCGAGTACACAGATACGCAGTATTTT	CASSAGTSEYTDTQYF	TRBD2	many	TRBV25-1	TRBJ2-3
TGCAGTGCTAGCGATGGACACCCCGAAAAACTGTTTTTT	CSASDGHPEKLFF	.	.	TRBV20-1	TRBJ1-4